These 32 T cell receptor beta chains share one sample of origin, sequenced in a study of PD-1 blockade in classical Hodgkin lymphoma. Assay: immunoSEQ multiplex PCR; the TCRdb copy retains only in-frame clones and omits some. The sample includes approximately 100,000 clones, nearly 85% of them seen just once. Time point in this sample: cycle 4 day 1 (C4D1), after five to seven weeks of nivolumab. There was relapse after autologous stem cell transplantation in every patient, and there was variation in brentuximab vedotin exposure. Sample: peripheral blood mononuclear cells (PBMCs), taken before the fourth cycle of nivolumab. The receptor source for this set is a human donor with classical Hodgkin lymphoma.

The rearrangement joins TRBV6-5 to TRBJ1-2; 7 bases are shared with TRBD1. The V and J ends lost 4 bases and 6 bases, in that order; junction bases with no gene match: 8. Germline CDR1 and CDR2: MNHEY and SVGAGI. CDR3 length: 14 amino acids. The CDR3 region has the DNA TGTGCCAGCAGTTTTTCGACAGGGTTGGATGGCTACACCTTC. This codes for CASSFSTGLDGYTF.

This clone was picked up a small number of times. The V and J genes are TRBV4-2 and TRBJ2-5, with D possibly being TRBD2 (6 bases). The CDR3 has 17 amino acids. CDR1 is LGHNA and CDR2 is YNFKEQ in the germline V gene. V lost 5 bases and J lost 0, with 19 bases in between. CDR3 loop: CASSSVGAGTYQETQYF. The DNA of the CDR3 is TGTGCCAGCAGCAGTGTCGGAGCGGGTACCTACCAAGAGACCCAGTACTTC.

The chain joins TRBV7-9 to TRBJ2-1; D is possibly TRBD1 (5 bases). Germline V gene data show CDR1 as SEHNR and CDR2 as FQNEAQ (reference sequence). The CDR3 runs to 14 residues. Trimming shortened V by 4 bases and J by 2 bases, and 9 bases separated the two germline ends. The CDR3 spells CASSSRQTYNEQFF. The CDR3 bases are TGTGCCAGCAGCTCCAGACAGACCTACAATGAGCAGTTCTTC.

The V call is TRBV7-9, the J call TRBJ2-3; 9 positions agree with TRBD2. The CDR3 extends over 17 amino acids. With V trimmed by 5 bases and J by 6 bases, 15 bases remained unmatched. Germline CDR1 is SEHNR and CDR2 is FQNEAQ (reference sequence). CDR3 sequence (DNA): TGTGCCAGCAGCCCCGTAGTAGGGGCGGGAGGGCCCGATACGCAGTATTTT. Translated: CASSPVVGAGGPDTQYF. Supplemented by reference TRBV7-9 and TRBJ2-3, the full variable domain reads DTGVSQNPRHKITKRGQNVTFRCDPISEHNRLYWYRQTLGQGPEFLTYFQNEAQLEKSRLLSDRFSAERPKGSFSTLEIQRTEQGDSAMYLCASSPVVGAGGPDTQYFGPGTRLTVL.

The gene calls are TRBV9 and TRBJ1-2; possibly TRBD1 for D (5 bases). V gave up 0 bases and J gave up 3 bases, with 12 bases separating them. Germline assignment: CDR1 SGDLS and CDR2 YYNGEE. This CDR3 is built from 15 residues. CDR3 amino acids: CASSVGEGTHYGYTF. The CDR3 DNA is TGTGCCAGCAGCGTAGGAGAGGGGACCCACTATGGCTACACCTTC.

To note about this clone: Other DNA variants within this sample encode the same CDR3. The rearrangement links TRBV6-5 to TRBJ2-6; possible D gene TRBD2, 5 bases. Trimming took off 2 bases at V and 3 bases at J, with 8 bases between the two ends. The V gene's germline CDR1 is MNHEY and CDR2 SVGAGI. The CDR3 extends over 15 amino acids. This CDR3 is CASSYEGRGANVLTF. CDR3 DNA: TGTGCCAGCAGTTACGAGGGTCGTGGGGCCAACGTCCTGACTTTC.

J is TRBJ1-2 and V is TRBV2; D is perhaps TRBD1 (6 bases). The V gene lost 7 bases and the J gene lost 3 bases, with 12 bases spanning the gap. This CDR3 region has 13 residues. CDR1 and CDR2 (germline): SNHLY, FYNNEI. CDR3 sequence (DNA): TGTGCCAGCACCTTGACAGGTCACTATGGCTACACCTTC. It yields the protein CASTLTGHYGYTF.

The chain combines TRBV7-2 with TRBJ2-2; TRBD2 matches at 10 bases. V lost 5 bases, J lost 4 bases, and 13 bases stayed unmatched. The CDR3 contains 18 residues. Per germline, CDR1 SGHTA and CDR2 FQGNSA. CDR3 DNA: TGTGCCAGCAGCCCTAACCTCGCTAGCGGGAGTGGCACCGGGGAGCTGTTTTTT. Protein sequence: CASSPNLASGSGTGELFF. Complete variable domain (other parts from reference TRBV7-2 and TRBJ2-2): GAGVSQSPSNKVTEKGKDVELRCDPISGHTALYWYRQSLGQGLEFLIYFQGNSAPDKSGLPSDRFSAERTGGSVSTLTIQRTQQEDSAVYLCASSPNLASGSGTGELFFGEGSRLTVL.

The chain joins TRBV19 to TRBJ1-2; 7 bases are shared with TRBD1. J was trimmed by 4 bases and V by 5 bases; bases with no gene match: 10. Germline-derived CDR1 and CDR2 are LNHDA and SQIVND (reference sequence). The CDR3 has 15 amino acids. The CDR3 sequence is CASSPETGLTYGYTF. CDR3 sequence (DNA): TGTGCCAGTAGTCCTGAGACAGGGCTGACCTATGGCTACACCTTC. Full variable domain (outside the CDR3, taken from reference TRBV19 and TRBJ1-2): DGGITQSPKYLFRKEGQNVTLSCEQNLNHDAMYWYRQDPGQGLRLIYYSQIVNDFQKGDIAEGYSVSREKKESFPLTVTSAQKNPTAFYLCASSPETGLTYGYTFGSGTRLTVV.

The chain uses TRBV30 and TRBJ2-1; D is perhaps TRBD2 (6 bases). Per the germline V gene, CDR1 is GTSNPN and CDR2 is SVGIG (reference sequence). With 6 bases removed from V and 3 bases from J, the gap between germline ends came to 15 bases. CDR3 length equals 14 residues. CDR3 coding DNA: TGTGCCTGTCAACGAGGAGGGTACTACAATGAGCAGTTCTTC. Protein product: CACQRGGYYNEQFF.

This chain uses TRBV15 with TRBJ2-5, with D uncertain. This CDR3 has 13 residues. Trimming took 6 bases from V and 5 from J, leaving 13 bases between them. Germline values: CDR1 LNHNV, CDR2 YYDKDF (reference sequence). The CDR3 sequence: CATSAGPRETQYF. CDR3 bases: TGTGCCACCAGTGCCGGGCCCCGGGAGACCCAGTACTTC.

This clone appeared a few times. The CDR3, as DNA: TGTGCCAGCAGCTTAGCCCAGGGGTCAGGGGCCACTGAAGCTTTCTTT. It encodes CASSLAQGSGATEAFF. The chain links TRBV7-2 to TRBJ1-1; tentatively, D is TRBD1 (6 bases). The CDR3 extends over 16 amino acids. Germline CDR1 reads SGHTA; CDR2 reads FQGNSA. V was cut by 0 bases and J by 4 bases, with 15 bases left in between.

The chain links TRBV30 to TRBJ2-5; D is undetermined. Germline V lookup: CDR1 GTSNPN, CDR2 SVGIG (reference sequence). CDR3 length equals 11 residues. V was shortened by 4 bases and J by 4 bases, with 7 bases between the two germline ends. This chain's CDR3 is CAWTKGETQYF. The CDR3 region has the DNA TGTGCCTGGACCAAGGGAGAGACCCAGTACTTC.

The chain joins TRBV10-3 to TRBJ2-5, with TRBD1 matching 7 bases. Germline values: CDR1 ENHRY, CDR2 SYGVKD. V shed 4 bases and J 2 bases; nucleotides not matched to a gene: 10. The CDR3 is made up of 16 amino acids. In DNA form, the CDR3 reads TGTGCCATCAGTGCCGCGACAGGGTTAAGGCAAGAGACCCAGTACTTC. Its protein product is CAISAATGLRQETQYF.

The chain carries TRBV2 and TRBJ1-3; TRBD1 might be the D (6 bases). V lost 10 bases and J 4 bases, leaving 17 bases between the germline ends. Germline V gives CDR1 SNHLY, CDR2 FYNNEI. The CDR3 extends over 14 amino acids. For the CDR3, the DNA is TGTGCCACCGAACAGGGAACGAGGGGAAACACCATATATTTT. Protein: CATEQGTRGNTIYF.

The V call is TRBV12-2, the J call TRBJ2-3. TRBV12-2 is an annotated pseudogene. The CDR3 covers 14 residues. The CDR3 region is CASRPGPPWDTQYF. Written as DNA, the CDR3 is TGTGCAAGTCGCCCGGGCCCCCCGTGGGATACGCAGTATTTT.

The V gene is TRBV5-6, the J gene TRBJ1-1; D gene unclear. This CDR3 contains 14 residues. Germline CDR1 is SGHDT and CDR2 is YYEEEE. The ends were cut back, 2 bases at V and 0 bases at J, with 8 bases in the middle. The CDR3 loop reads CASSFSPVNTEAFF. The DNA for the CDR3 is TGTGCCAGCAGCTTTAGTCCCGTGAACACTGAAGCTTTCTTT. The whole variable domain, remainder taken from reference TRBV5-6 and TRBJ1-1, is DAGVTQSPTHLIKTRGQQVTLRCSPKSGHDTVSWYQQALGQGPQFIFQYYEEEERQRGNFPDRFSGHQFPNYSSELNVNALLLGDSALYLCASSFSPVNTEAFFGQGTRLTVV.

The chain recombines TRBV9 with TRBJ2-5; a possible D gene is TRBD1 (7 bases). V shed 3 bases and J shed 7 bases, with 13 bases lying between them. The germline V gene has CDR1 SGDLS and CDR2 YYNGEE. This CDR3 region has 13 residues. This CDR3 reads CASSARQGGTQYF. In DNA, the CDR3 is TGTGCCAGCAGCGCACGACAGGGAGGGACCCAGTACTTC.

The CDR3 DNA reads as TGTGCCAGCAGCGTAGCCCACTTCGGACTAGCGGGCCAAGAGACCCAGTACTTC. Translated: CASSVAHFGLAGQETQYF. The chain uses TRBV9 and TRBJ2-5, with 11 bases identical to TRBD2. The ends lost 0 bases at V and 1 base at J; junction bases unmatched: 8. CDR1 SGDLS and CDR2 YYNGEE come from the germline V gene. This CDR3 has 18 residues.

The chain combines TRBV7-2 with TRBJ2-1; 10 bases agree with TRBD2. Unmatched junction bases numbered 9, after V lost 0 bases and J lost 4 bases. The CDR3 is 18 amino acids. Germline CDR1 reads SGHTA; CDR2 reads FQGNSA. CDR3 loop: CASSLANRLAGDYNEQFF. The CDR3 nucleotides are TGTGCCAGCAGCTTAGCGAATAGGCTAGCGGGGGATTACAATGAGCAGTTCTTC.

This chain links TRBV16 with TRBJ1-5; D unresolved. The CDR3 contains 12 residues. Germline V CDR1 and CDR2: KGHSY, FQNENV. Trimming cost V 2 bases and J 9 bases, with 8 bases left between them. CDR3 protein: CASSQPTAPQHF. For the CDR3, the DNA is TGTGCCAGCAGCCAACCGACGGCGCCCCAGCATTTT.

The rearrangement links TRBV18 to TRBJ1-1, with D tentatively TRBD1 (5 bases). Germline CDR1 KGHSH, CDR2 LQKENI. This CDR3 contains 16 residues. Trimming pared 2 bases from V and 3 bases from J, leaving 16 bases between. The CDR3 here is CASSPAGLRLDTEAFF. CDR3 DNA: TGTGCCAGCTCACCAGCAGGGTTGAGGTTGGACACTGAAGCTTTCTTT.

This clone was counted a single time. J is TRBJ2-1 and V is TRBV6-6, with 13 bases aligning to TRBD2. This CDR3 is built from 16 residues. Trimming removed 2 bases from V and 7 bases from J; junction bases left unmatched: 5. CDR1 is MNHNY, CDR2 SVGAGI, per germline (reference sequence). The CDR3 loop reads CASSYPGTSGTNEQFF. The CDR3 DNA follows: TGTGCCAGCAGTTACCCCGGGACTAGCGGGACTAATGAGCAGTTCTTC.

J is TRBJ1-1 and V is TRBV14, with 7 bases that match TRBD1. The CDR3 has 15 residues. Trimming cost V 0 bases and J 11 bases; bases outside gene matches: 12. Germline assignment: CDR1 SGHDN and CDR2 FVKESK. The CDR3 here is CASSQEAGQASPAFF. CDR3 sequence (DNA): TGTGCCAGCAGCCAAGAGGCAGGACAGGCGTCACCGGCTTTCTTT.

The chain is built from TRBV5-4 and TRBJ2-7; perhaps D is TRBD1 or TRBD2 (6 bases each). Trimming stripped 4 bases from V and 6 bases from J, with 14 bases between. The length of the CDR3 is 13 residues. From germline, CDR1 is SGHNT and CDR2 YYREEE (reference sequence). The CDR3 coding sequence is TGTGCCAGCAGCCCGGGGGCAGGGTTCGAGCAGTACTTC. Its translation: CASSPGAGFEQYF.

This chain connects TRBV6-5 to TRBJ2-7; 12 positions agree with TRBD1. The CDR3 is 15 residues long. The ends lost 5 bases at V and 5 bases at J; junction bases unmatched: 7. Germline values: CDR1 MNHEY, CDR2 SVGAGI. The CDR3 DNA reads as TGTGCCAGCAGTCCGACCGGGACAGGGGGCCACGAGCAGTACTTC. It translates to CASSPTGTGGHEQYF.

The CDR3 sequence is CASSFQTGDNEQFF. The CDR3 DNA reads as TGTGCCAGCAGCTTCCAGACAGGGGACAATGAGCAGTTCTTC. The chain joins TRBV7-2 to TRBJ2-1; the match to TRBD1 covers 8 bases. Germline CDR1 reads SGHTA; CDR2 reads FQGNSA. V dropped 3 bases and J dropped 5; count of bases not matched to a gene: 3. This CDR3 has 14 amino acids.

The J gene is TRBJ2-5, the V gene TRBV7-6, with unresolved D. CDR1 and CDR2 from the germline V gene are SGHVS and FNYEAQ. The CDR3 spans 11 residues. V dropped 5 bases and J dropped 5 bases, with 6 bases sitting between them. In nucleotides, the CDR3 is TGTGCCAGCAGCGACGGGGAGACCCAGTACTTC. Its translation is CASSDGETQYF. The whole variable domain, remainder taken from reference TRBV7-6 and TRBJ2-5, is GAGVSQSPRYKVTKRGQDVALRCDPISGHVSLYWYRQALGQGPEFLTYFNYEAQQDKSGLPNDRFSAERPEGSISTLTIQRTEQRDSAMYRCASSDGETQYFGPGTRLLVL.

This sequence joins TRBV18 and TRBJ2-7; D may correspond to TRBD1 or TRBD2 (5 bases each). Between the trimmed V and J ends, which lost 3 bases and 5 bases, there was a span of 17 bases. The CDR3 length is 15 residues. In germline, CDR1 is KGHSH, CDR2 LQKENI. The CDR3 DNA sequence: TGTGCCAGCTCACCTGTGGGGGTTTTGAACCACGAGCAGTACTTC. Its translation is CASSPVGVLNHEQYF.

The V and J genes are TRBV6-5 and TRBJ1-5; TRBD1 might be the D (5 bases). Per germline, CDR1 MNHEY and CDR2 SVGAGI. Trimming removed 6 bases from V and 7 bases from J, with 13 bases in between. CDR3 length: 13 amino acids. CDR3 sequence reads: CASSQGGAQPQHF. CDR3 coding DNA: TGTGCCAGCAGCCAAGGAGGGGCACAGCCCCAGCATTTT.

The rearrangement joins TRBV29-1 to TRBJ2-3; 11 nucleotides align to TRBD1. In germline, CDR1 is SQVTM, CDR2 ANQGSEA. The CDR3 is 14 amino acids. The junction had 5 bases not matched to a gene; V was cut back by 6 bases and J by 3 bases. DNA for the CDR3: TGCAGCGTCGGACAGGGGGCGGGGACAGATACGCAGTATTTT. It yields the protein CSVGQGAGTDTQYF.

The rearrangement uses TRBV5-1 and TRBJ2-1; D remains unclear. With 4 bases removed from V and 6 bases from J, the gap between germline ends came to 11 bases. CDR1 and CDR2 (germline): SGHRS, YFSETQ. This CDR3 region has 13 residues. Here the CDR3 DNA reads TGCGCCAGCAGCCTACAGACCAGCAATGAGCAGTTCTTC. Protein sequence: CASSLQTSNEQFF.